These T cell receptor beta chains were read from a single sample in a study of T cells after yellow fever vaccination. TCRdb passed the 5' RACE reads through MiXCR, listing each CDR3 protein once. The sample yields about 160,000 distinct CDR3 sequences, under 7.5% seen once. Sequenced material: CD4+ T cells sorted from PBMCs, taken 4 to 6 days after the first yellow fever vaccination. The receptors shown here come from a man between 18 and 35 years old who received the YFV17D yellow fever vaccine. Both conserved end residues are part of each CDR3.

V: TRBV20-1; CDR3: CIARGGPTNTEAFF
V: TRBV21-1; CDR3: CASSKHQSGRPQGGQPQHF
V: TRBV6-5; CDR3: CASSSRSRTEAFF
V: TRBV5-4; CDR3: CASSSPTGDGYTF
V: TRBV11-2; CDR3: CASSNPVRGRFNEQFF
V: TRBV11-2; CDR3: CASSFGVLTTF
V: TRBV5-1; CDR3: CASRGQMNTEAFF
V: TRBV5-1; CDR3: CASSLAAGVTYGYTF
V: TRBV4-2; CDR3: CASSQGRQGHTEAFF
V: TRBV7-8; CDR3: CASSLRDRVKETQYF
V: TRBV3-1; CDR3: CASSPPPTRGTDTQYF
V: TRBV9; CDR3: CASSPAVNTGELFF
V: TRBV4-2; CDR3: CASSPGGTSGGTDTQYF
V: TRBV28; CDR3: CASSWSNQPQHF
V: TRBV9; CDR3: CASSGDRAYGYTF
V: TRBV7-2; CDR3: CASRRGLAGGDEQFF
V: TRBV11-2; CDR3: CASSLDSTRGNTIYF
V: TRBV20-1; CDR3: CAKTTTNEKLFF
V: TRBV5-6; CDR3: CASSVGQVSREAFF
V: TRBV4-3; CDR3: CASSQDRGTSGGVQYF
V: TRBV12-3/TRBV12-4; CDR3: CASSLIQGGEKLFF
V: TRBV12-3/TRBV12-4; CDR3: CASSFWTPYEQYF
V: TRBV6-2/TRBV6-3; CDR3: CASSPRLPETQYF
V: TRBV29-1; CDR3: CSVVTGSTDTQYF
V: TRBV18; CDR3: CASSPGASSYNEQFF
V: TRBV5-5; CDR3: CASSLMERASNEKLFF
V: TRBV7-3; CDR3: CASSFGGTYNEQFF
V: TRBV7-8; CDR3: CASSLAQGVVRTQYF
V: TRBV12-3/TRBV12-4; CDR3: CASTLDLRTEAFF
V: TRBV7-6; CDR3: CASGRGHQETQYF
V: TRBV5-5; CDR3: CASSSTGNEKLFF
V: TRBV29-1; CDR3: CSGGGRQETQYF
V: TRBV11-3; CDR3: CASSRTGPNEQFF
V: TRBV29-1; CDR3: CSVVGGVSTDTQYF
V: TRBV6-1; CDR3: CASTRRDATDTQYF
V: TRBV5-1; CDR3: CASRNFSGNTIYF
V: TRBV19; CDR3: CASSIRTGEAGGITGELFF
V: TRBV6-1; CDR3: CASSSPAGSPDTQYF
V: TRBV7-3; CDR3: CASSNSGGFNEQFF
V: TRBV5-1; CDR3: CASSLSGQGYGYTF
V: TRBV19; CDR3: CASNARSGNSPLHF
V: TRBV5-1; CDR3: CASSPLSVADTQYF
V: TRBV5-6; CDR3: CASSLIRAGGEKLFF
V: TRBV5-1; CDR3: CASSSGLTADTQYF
V: TRBV5-1; CDR3: CASSFTSGGDEQFF
V: TRBV14; CDR3: CASSQGRGGSDTQYF
V: TRBV5-4; CDR3: CASSLDRRHGYTF
V: TRBV6-2/TRBV6-3; CDR3: CASKLTGTRGQTQYF
V: TRBV29-1; CDR3: CSVVRDRGLGYTF
V: TRBV18; CDR3: CASSPSGGTYNEQFF
V: TRBV6-5; CDR3: CASSYRLWGSGNTIYF
V: TRBV5-5; CDR3: CASSQAGSGEVDTQYF